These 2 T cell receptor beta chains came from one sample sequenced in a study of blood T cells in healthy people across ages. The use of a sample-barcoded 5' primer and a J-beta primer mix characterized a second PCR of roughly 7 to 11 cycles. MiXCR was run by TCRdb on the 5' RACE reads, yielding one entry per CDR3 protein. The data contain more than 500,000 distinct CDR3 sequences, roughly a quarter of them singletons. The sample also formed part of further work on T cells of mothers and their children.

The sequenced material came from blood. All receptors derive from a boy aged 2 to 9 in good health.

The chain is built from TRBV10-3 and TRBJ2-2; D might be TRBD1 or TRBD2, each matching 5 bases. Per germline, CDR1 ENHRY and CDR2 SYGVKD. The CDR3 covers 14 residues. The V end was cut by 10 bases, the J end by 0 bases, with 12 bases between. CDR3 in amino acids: CATGTSSNTGELFF. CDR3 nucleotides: TGTGCCACCGGGACCTCTTCGAACACCGGGGAGCTGTTTTTT.

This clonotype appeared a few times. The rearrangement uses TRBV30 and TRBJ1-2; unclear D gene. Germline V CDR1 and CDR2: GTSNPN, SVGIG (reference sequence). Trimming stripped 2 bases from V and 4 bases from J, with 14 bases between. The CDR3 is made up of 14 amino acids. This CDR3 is CAWSHPGGSYGYTF. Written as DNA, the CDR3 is TGTGCCTGGAGTCACCCAGGAGGTAGCTATGGCTACACCTTC.